These 11 T cell receptor beta chains were sequenced from one sample in a study of blood T cell repertoires in COVID-19. Sequencing was performed with immunoSEQ multiplex PCR; in TCRdb, only in-frame clones are kept and a portion is missing. Found here are roughly 67,000 clones, about 86% of them singletons; the top ten hold 3.5% to 5%. The sequenced material came from peripheral blood. These receptors were taken from a man aged 45-65 years with acute or convalescent COVID-19.

The gene calls are TRBV10-3 and TRBJ1-1; D remains unclear. Germline CDR1 reads ENHRY; CDR2 reads SYGVKD. CDR3 length equals 13 residues. Between the trimmed V and J ends, which lost 0 bases and 3 bases, there was a span of 5 bases. The CDR3 loop is CAISESTDTEAFF. The CDR3 coding sequence is TGTGCCATCAGTGAGTCTACAGACACTGAAGCTTTCTTT.

The genes are TRBV10-3 and TRBJ2-1; TRBD2 matches 9 bases. Trimming took 2 bases from V and 8 from J; bases not matched to a gene: 7. Germline V gene lookup returns CDR1 ENHRY and CDR2 SYGVKD. This CDR3 contains 15 residues. CDR3 region: CAISEGGGRADEQFF. CDR3 in DNA: TGTGCCATCAGTGAGGGCGGCGGGAGGGCGGATGAGCAGTTCTTC.

The chain joins TRBV5-1 to TRBJ1-1; a possible D gene is TRBD1 (5 bases). Germline loops: CDR1 SGHRS, CDR2 YFSETQ. V was trimmed by 5 bases and J by 0 bases, leaving 14 bases between them. The CDR3 extends over 15 amino acids. CDR3 loop: CASSPNSQVNTEAFF. CDR3 in DNA: TGCGCCAGCAGTCCAAACTCACAGGTGAACACTGAAGCTTTCTTT.

This chain uses TRBV6-5 with TRBJ1-4; D not certain. The V gene's germline CDR1 is MNHEY and CDR2 SVGAGI. V gave up 0 bases and J gave up 7 bases, with 12 bases separating them. This CDR3 has 15 residues. The CDR3: CASSYSDGGSEKLFF. The CDR3 region has the DNA TGTGCCAGCAGTTACTCGGACGGAGGAAGTGAAAAACTGTTTTTT.

V and J are TRBV19 and TRBJ2-3; 9 nucleotides agree with TRBD2. CDR3 size: 18 residues. Germline V CDR1 and CDR2: LNHDA, SQIVND (reference sequence). V lost 0 bases to trimming and J lost 1 base; unmatched junction nucleotides: 8. The CDR3 coding sequence is TGTGCCAGTAGTATAGATCATCGGGCTAGCGGGGGCACAGATACGCAGTATTTT. Translated: CASSIDHRASGGTDTQYF. Complete variable domain (other parts from reference TRBV19 and TRBJ2-3): DGGITQSPKYLFRKEGQNVTLSCEQNLNHDAMYWYRQDPGQGLRLIYYSQIVNDFQKGDIAEGYSVSREKKESFPLTVTSAQKNPTAFYLCASSIDHRASGGTDTQYFGPGTRLTVL.

The chain employs TRBV12-3 or TRBV12-4 and TRBJ2-5; the D is unclear. The CDR3 totals 13 residues. The V end lost 4 bases, the J end lost 2 bases, and 8 bases lay between the germline ends. CDR3 nucleotides: TGTGCCAGCAGTTCTGAGCTTCAAGAGACCCAGTACTTC. It is translated as CASSSELQETQYF.

The V gene is TRBV7-3, the J gene TRBJ2-3, with 15 bases aligning to TRBD2. Trimming at V came to 5 bases and at J to 5 bases, leaving 2 bases not matched to a gene. Germline assignment: CDR1 SGHTA and CDR2 FQGTGA. The CDR3 is made up of 15 amino acids. The CDR3: CASSAGLAGGDTQYF. CDR3 sequence (DNA): TGTGCCAGCAGCGCGGGACTAGCGGGGGGAGATACGCAGTATTTT.

The V and J genes are TRBV10-3 and TRBJ1-6, with 9 nucleotides matching TRBD1. The CDR3 loop spans 15 amino acids. The V gene's germline CDR1 is ENHRY and CDR2 SYGVKD. Trimming took 4 bases from V and 7 from J; bases not matched to a gene: 5. The DNA of the CDR3 is TGTGCCATCAGTGCGCAGGGACAGGGAAATTCACCCCTCCACTTT. It translates to CAISAQGQGNSPLHF.

A few counts support this clone. V and J are TRBV6-4 and TRBJ2-3; 12 nucleotides line up with TRBD2. With V trimmed by 3 bases and J by 6 bases, 7 bases remained unmatched. Germline-derived CDR1 and CDR2 are MRHNA and SNTAGT. This CDR3 is 16 amino acids long. CDR3 coding DNA: TGTGCCAGCAGTGAACTAGCGGGAGGATCCGGGGATACGCAGTATTTT. This translates into CASSELAGGSGDTQYF.

This clone was detected only a few times. This rearrangement joins TRBV6-5 to TRBJ1-1; D gene unclear. The germline gives CDR1 MNHEY, CDR2 SVGAGI. The CDR3 consists of 13 residues. Deletions cut 2 bases from V and 1 base from J, with 5 bases between. In DNA form, the CDR3 reads TGTGCCAGCAGTTACAACAGGAACACTGAAGCTTTCTTT. Translating gives CASSYNRNTEAFF.

The V gene is TRBV28, the J gene TRBJ1-2; the match to TRBD1 covers 8 bases. The CDR3 contains 12 residues. V lost 4 bases to trimming and J lost 8 bases; unmatched junction nucleotides: 3. CDR1 MDHEN and CDR2 SYDVKM come from the germline V gene. CDR3 sequence reads: CASSSGGLGYTF. CDR3 nucleotide sequence: TGTGCCAGCAGTTCAGGGGGCTTAGGCTACACCTTC.